This T cell receptor (beta chain) was recovered during a study of beta chain features in type 1 diabetes. General study points: Patients with Type 1 diabetes showed moderately but significantly shorter TCRB CDR3s in all four CD4+ subsets.

There are 13 residues in the CDR3. The germline V and J ends were trimmed by 5 bases and 6 bases, with 11 bases remaining between them. Germline lookup yields CDR1 SGHTA and CDR2 FQGTGA. Investigators reverse transcribed all isolated RNA, so they sequenced expressed TCRB transcripts. Sequencing used immunoSEQ multiplex PCR; TCRdb keeps in-frame clones, though not all of them. This sample has roughly 160,000 clones; about 8.1% occur once, and the top ten carry approximately 0.54%. This clone was recorded a few times. No antigen is known for it. Blood was drawn once from each donor into heparinised tubes. The draws averaged around 110 mL.

The clonotype was recovered from a woman between 18 and 29 years old with type 1 diabetes. The rearrangement joins TRBV7-3 to TRBJ2-1; TRBD2 might be the D (6 bases). Sequencing was carried out using central memory CD4+ T cells from blood. The CDR3 region has the DNA TGTGCCAGCAGCCCTGGGGGGAGCAATGAGCAGTTCTTC. Amino acid sequence: CASSPGGSNEQFF.